The text below deals with one T cell receptor beta chain. The antigen is undetermined. Other DNA sequences of this sample code for an identical CDR3. Here immunoSEQ multiplex PCR was the method, and the copy in TCRdb shows in-frame clones only, minus some. The table records a few million clones, over 90% of them present only once. This specimen belongs to a study of shared clonotypes between healthy human individuals. The donors, all of them Caucasian adults, lived in Nashville, Tennessee. Study-wide findings and caveats: Non-shared clonotypes had lower generation probabilities than those shared by all four donors.

Germline CDR1 and CDR2: GTSNPN and SVGIG (reference sequence). Trimming removed 5 bases from V and 1 base from J, with 8 bases in between. The CDR3 contains 12 residues. The J gene is TRBJ1-2, the V gene TRBV30; D possibly corresponds to TRBD1 (5 bases). Sample: naive CD4+ T cells from PBMCs. Subset denoted: CD45RA+ positively selected. The TCR originated in a man between 18 and 35 years old in good health. Some clones in this sample may be carry-over from other donors' samples. The DNA for the CDR3 is TGTGCCTGGGACAGTCTTAACTATGGCTACACCTTC. Translation: CAWDSLNYGYTF.